Listed below are T cell receptor beta chains from one sample, sequenced in a study of T cell responses to AZD1222 COVID-19 vaccine. TCRdb's table, derived via immunoSEQ multiplex PCR, lists solely in-frame clones and lacks some. Of 90,000 to 110,000 clones in the sample, around 87% were seen once. The sample here was peripheral blood, taken 28 days after the second AZD1222 dose. The receptors derive from an adult who received the AZD1222 COVID-19 vaccine. The CDR3 runs from the conserved cysteine through the conserved F or W. D genes are given only for firm matches. Clone sizes are given selectively: once, few, many, or a class where the clone is expanded.

J,V,size,D,length,DNA,CDR3
TRBJ2-3,TRBV29-1,NA,NA,12,TGCAGCGTTCCCCAGGGGACAGATACGCAGTATTTT,CSVPQGTDTQYF
TRBJ2-5,TRBV2,once,TRBD2,14,TGTGCCAGCTGTCTAGCGGGAGTTGGCGAGACCCAGTACTTC,CASCLAGVGETQYF
TRBJ2-5,TRBV24-1,NA,TRBD1,15,TGTGCCACCAGTGATACCGGGACAGCTAAAGAGACCCAGTACTTC,CATSDTGTAKETQYF
TRBJ1-2,TRBV11-2,NA,NA,13,TGTGCCAGCAGCTTGAGAACAGGGTATGGCTACACCTTC,CASSLRTGYGYTF
TRBJ2-7,TRBV5-1,NA,TRBD1,16,TGCGCCAGCAGCTTGGCCGGGACAGGGCCCCCATACGAGCAGTACTTC,CASSLAGTGPPYEQYF
TRBJ1-1,TRBV5-6,NA,TRBD1,15,TGTGCCAGCAGCTCACCCGACAGGGGGGACACTGAAGCTTTCTTT,CASSSPDRGDTEAFF
TRBJ2-7,TRBV27,few,TRBD1,14,TGTGCCAGCAGTAGGCAGGGGGCTGGTTACGAGCAGTACTTC,CASSRQGAGYEQYF
TRBJ2-1,TRBV5-4,NA,NA,14,TGTGCCAGCAGCGAGTTCGGGACTGGGAATGAGCAGTTCTTC,CASSEFGTGNEQFF
TRBJ1-1,TRBV6-5,NA,NA,14,TGTGCCAGCAGTTTAAATGTAGGGAACACTGAAGCTTTCTTT,CASSLNVGNTEAFF
TRBJ2-1,TRBV7-9,NA,TRBD2,13,TGTGCCAGCAGCCTAGCGGCGAGCAATGAGCAGTTCTTC,CASSLAASNEQFF
TRBJ2-1,TRBV29-1,few,NA,13,TGCAGGGTGCGCGGGGAAGGCAACAATGAGCAGTTCTTC,CRVRGEGNNEQFF
TRBJ2-1,TRBV9,once,NA,14,TGTGCCAGCAGCGTAGAGGGGTACGGCAATGAGCAGTTCTTC,CASSVEGYGNEQFF
TRBJ1-2,TRBV19,NA,NA,13,TGTGCCAGTAGCTCAATAGGGGAGGATGGCTACACCTTC,CASSSIGEDGYTF
TRBJ2-1,TRBV7-9,NA,TRBD2,16,TGTGCCAGCAGCGCCAGACTAGCGGGGGGGAGCGATGAGCAGTTCTTC,CASSARLAGGSDEQFF
TRBJ1-2,TRBV25-1,NA,NA,13,TGTGCCAGCAGTGAATTTGGTGGCTATGGCTACACCTTC,CASSEFGGYGYTF
TRBJ2-3,TRBV18,NA,TRBD1,15,TGTGCCAGCTCACCGAGACAGGGGTGGACAGATACGCAGTATTTT,CASSPRQGWTDTQYF
TRBJ1-3,TRBV5-6,NA,NA,15,TGTGCCAGCAGTCCCAGGGAACAGCTGTTAAACACCATATATTTT,CASSPREQLLNTIYF
TRBJ2-2,TRBV10-3,NA,TRBD1,16,TGTGCCATCCCTACAACAGGGGGCGGGAACACCGGGGAGCTGTTTTTT,CAIPTTGGGNTGELFF
TRBJ2-7,TRBV5-1,NA,TRBD1,14,TGCGCCAGCAGCTTGGGACAGGGGGCTTACGAGCAGTACTTC,CASSLGQGAYEQYF
TRBJ2-1,TRBV2,NA,NA,10,TGTGCCAGCAGGGGCTCGGAGCAGTTCTTC,CASRGSEQFF
TRBJ1-5,TRBV11-2,once,NA,13,TGTGCCAGCAGCTTAGGTTTGAGCCAGCCCCAGCATTTT,CASSLGLSQPQHF
TRBJ1-6,TRBV10-3,once,NA,15,TGTGCCATCAGTCTCTCTGGCGTCCTTGATTCACCCCTCCACTTT,CAISLSGVLDSPLHF
TRBJ2-5,TRBV3-1/TRBV3-2,NA,NA,13,TGTGCCAGCAGCCCGGGCGGCCAAGAGACCCAGTACTTC,CASSPGGQETQYF
TRBJ1-5,TRBV10-1,NA,NA,18,TGCGCCAGCAGGCCTAATGGGGGCGGAGTATATAGCAATCAGCCCCAGCATTTT,CASRPNGGGVYSNQPQHF
TRBJ1-5,TRBV12-3/TRBV12-4,NA,NA,12,TGTGCCAGCAGTCTACTAGGACAGCCCCAGCATTTT,CASSLLGQPQHF
TRBJ2-1,TRBV7-2,NA,NA,14,TGTGCCAGCAGCCCGGACAGCTCCTACAATGAGCAGTTCTTC,CASSPDSSYNEQFF
TRBJ1-1,TRBV6-2/TRBV6-3,NA,NA,15,TGTGCCAGCAGTTCACCGGGATCTATGAACACTGAAGCTTTCTTT,CASSSPGSMNTEAFF
TRBJ1-1,TRBV9,once,NA,14,TGTGCCAGCAGCGTAGGTCAGGGGAACACTGAAGCTTTCTTT,CASSVGQGNTEAFF
TRBJ1-2,TRBV15,NA,NA,16,TGTGCCACCAGCAGAGATAGGGAGGCTGGGAGCTATGGCTACACCTTC,CATSRDREAGSYGYTF
TRBJ1-1,TRBV5-1,NA,TRBD1,14,TGCGCCAGCAGCTCCGGACAGGGCAGGACTGAAGCTTTCTTT,CASSSGQGRTEAFF
TRBJ1-1,TRBV5-1,NA,TRBD1,13,TGCGCCAGCGGAGGACAGGGCCCCACTGAAGCTTTCTTT,CASGGQGPTEAFF
TRBJ1-5,TRBV30,NA,NA,13,TGTGCCTGGTCCAAGAGGGACAATCAGCCCCAGCATTTT,CAWSKRDNQPQHF
TRBJ1-2,TRBV6-4,NA,NA,12,TGTGCCAGCAGTGACTCACACTATGGCTACACCTTC,CASSDSHYGYTF
TRBJ1-1,TRBV6-4,NA,NA,13,TGTGCCAGCAGCGCGGGACGGAACACTGAAGCTTTCTTT,CASSAGRNTEAFF
TRBJ2-1,TRBV7-2,few,NA,18,TGTGCCAGCAGCACTTACGGGGGTGCAGGGAGGCCTTACAATGAGCAGTTCTTC,CASSTYGGAGRPYNEQFF
TRBJ2-1,TRBV18,NA,NA,14,TGTGCCAGCTCTACCGGGCCCCGGGCCCCTGAGCAGTTCTTC,CASSTGPRAPEQFF
TRBJ2-2,TRBV12-5,NA,TRBD1,19,TGTGCTAGTGGTTTGGGGATCGACCCGGGACAGGGCGACACCGGGGAGCTGTTTTTT,CASGLGIDPGQGDTGELFF
TRBJ1-4,TRBV6-5,NA,NA,15,TGTGCCAGCAGTCTGGGACCTGGTAGAGATGAAAAACTGTTTTTT,CASSLGPGRDEKLFF
TRBJ2-2,TRBV9,NA,NA,13,TGTGCCAGCAGGGAACGGGGGTCCGGGGAGCTGTTTTTT,CASRERGSGELFF
TRBJ2-3,TRBV5-8,NA,NA,16,TGTGCCAGCAGCTATTCCGGGACCTGGAGCACAGATACGCAGTATTTT,CASSYSGTWSTDTQYF
TRBJ1-1,TRBV7-3,NA,TRBD1,15,TGTGCCAGCAGCAAATCCGGGACAGCGAACACTGAAGCTTTCTTT,CASSKSGTANTEAFF
TRBJ1-5,TRBV6-5,once,NA,15,TGTGCCAGCAATCGGGAGCCCTATAGCAATCAGCCCCAGCATTTT,CASNREPYSNQPQHF
TRBJ1-2,TRBV19,once,TRBD1,11,TGTGCCAGTGGGGACAGGGTTGGCTACACCTTC,CASGDRVGYTF
TRBJ2-1,TRBV9,NA,NA,13,TGTGCCAGCAGCGTAGAGAACCGGAGGGGGCAGTTCTTC,CASSVENRRGQFF
TRBJ1-1,TRBV19,NA,NA,13,TGTGCCAGTAGTGACAGCCTGAACACTGAAGCTTTCTTT,CASSDSLNTEAFF
TRBJ2-3,TRBV28,NA,TRBD2,18,TGTGCCAGCACCGGGACGGAGGGACTAGCGGGAGTGGGAGATACGCAGTATTTT,CASTGTEGLAGVGDTQYF
TRBJ2-7,TRBV6-6,NA,TRBD1,16,TGTGCCAGCATCCGGGACAGGGGGGACCCAACTTACGAGCAGTACTTC,CASIRDRGDPTYEQYF
TRBJ1-1,TRBV30,NA,NA,15,TGTGCCTGGAGTACCCCATACCGACAGAACACTGAAGCTTTCTTT,CAWSTPYRQNTEAFF
TRBJ1-5,TRBV2,few,NA,16,TGTGCCAGCAGTGAACCGTGGCACGGGGGCAATCAGCCCCAGCATTTT,CASSEPWHGGNQPQHF
TRBJ2-2,TRBV15,NA,NA,16,TGTGCCACCAGCAGAGAACGAGGGCCGGGAACCGGGGAGCTGTTTTTT,CATSRERGPGTGELFF
TRBJ1-2,TRBV20-1,NA,NA,11,TGCAGTGCTATCGGACCCTATGGCTACACCTTC,CSAIGPYGYTF
TRBJ2-7,TRBV28,NA,NA,12,TGTGCCAGCTTTACCAAACACTACGAGCAGTACTTC,CASFTKHYEQYF
TRBJ1-3,TRBV18,many,NA,14,TGTGCCAGCTCACCCCAGGTCTCTGGAAACACCATATATTTT,CASSPQVSGNTIYF
TRBJ2-2,TRBV11-2,NA,NA,19,TGTGCCAGCAGCGGCATTAAACAGGGTCGGCGTCCGAACACCGGGGAGCTGTTTTTT,CASSGIKQGRRPNTGELFF